The 21 T cell receptor beta chains below were found in one sample sequenced in a study of OX40 agonist ivuxolimab in advanced cancers. Produced via immunoSEQ multiplex PCR; TCRdb's table is partial and in-frame only. The sample carries 70,000 to 95,000 clones, around four fifths recorded once. The specimen was CD4+ or CD8+ T cells sorted from blood, collected in a trial of the OX40 agonist ivuxolimab. The source is an adult with an advanced solid tumor such as melanoma, head and neck, liver or kidney cancer.

The CDR3: CASSPATGDGEKLFF. CDR3 DNA sequence: TGCGCCAGCAGCCCGGCGACAGGGGACGGCGAAAAACTGTTTTTT. The V call is TRBV5-1, the J call TRBJ1-4; TRBD1 matches 8 bases. This CDR3 comprises 15 residues. Per the germline V gene, CDR1 is SGHRS and CDR2 is YFSETQ. After removal of 4 bases from V and 8 bases from J, the junction contained 10 bases not matched to a gene.

This chain uses TRBV6-5 with TRBJ1-2, with unresolved D. Germline CDR1 is MNHEY and CDR2 is SVGAGI. This CDR3 region has 14 residues. V lost 5 bases and J lost 4, with 14 bases in between. CDR3 residues: CASSLDGRSYGYTF. As DNA, the CDR3 is TGTGCCAGCAGTCTGGACGGACGCAGCTATGGCTACACCTTC.

This sequence joins TRBV28 and TRBJ1-2; D is unclear. From germline, CDR1 is MDHEN and CDR2 SYDVKM. The CDR3 consists of 13 residues. With 7 bases removed from V and 4 bases from J, the gap between germline ends came to 13 bases. CDR3 in amino acids: CASTTGSFYGYTF. DNA of the CDR3: TGTGCCAGCACCACCGGTAGTTTCTATGGCTACACCTTC.

The CDR3 is CASSEVLAGRDTQYF. CDR3 DNA: TGTGCCAGCAGTGAGGTACTAGCGGGAAGAGATACGCAGTATTTT. The V call is TRBV2, the J call TRBJ2-3; 10 bases are a match to TRBD2. The CDR3 is 15 residues long. With V trimmed by 3 bases and J by 5 bases, 5 bases remained unmatched. Germline CDR1 is SNHLY and CDR2 is FYNNEI. Combining the CDR3 with reference TRBV2 and TRBJ2-3 gives the whole variable domain EPEVTQTPSHQVTQMGQEVILRCVPISNHLYFYWYRQILGQKVEFLVSFYNNEISEKSEIFDDQFSVERPDGSNFTLKIRSTKLEDSAMYFCASSEVLAGRDTQYFGPGTRLTVL.

The chain is built from TRBV30 and TRBJ2-3, with 14 bases aligning to TRBD2. V was pared by 5 bases and J by 5 bases, with 3 bases of the junction left unmatched. Germline V gives CDR1 GTSNPN, CDR2 SVGIG (reference sequence). This CDR3 region has 14 residues. Here the CDR3 reads CAWGLAGGRDTQYF. DNA of the CDR3: TGTGCCTGGGGACTAGCGGGAGGCAGAGATACGCAGTATTTT.

The sample holds one count of this clone. The rearrangement uses TRBV6-5 and TRBJ2-7; TRBD2 matches at 10 bases. V shed 3 bases, J shed 4 bases, and the junction held 9 bases outside the gene matches. The germline CDR1 and CDR2 sequences are MNHEY and SVGAGI. CDR3 size: 16 residues. CDR3 sequence (DNA): TGTGCCAGCAGTTATTCCGGACTAGCGGCCGGTTACGAGCAGTACTTC. It yields the protein CASSYSGLAAGYEQYF.

Only one count was recorded for this clone. This chain connects TRBV5-4 to TRBJ2-3; possible D gene TRBD2, 6 bases. This CDR3 spans 15 amino acids. Trimming removed 2 bases at V and 2 bases at J, with 12 bases between. CDR1 and CDR2 (germline): SGHNT, YYREEE (reference sequence). This chain's CDR3 is CASSFREAVTDTQYF. The CDR3 DNA follows: TGTGCCAGCAGCTTCAGGGAGGCCGTCACAGATACGCAGTATTTT.

This chain links TRBV18 with TRBJ1-2; perhaps TRBD1 as D (6 bases). Germline V CDR1 and CDR2: KGHSH, LQKENI. This CDR3 region has 15 residues. The V gene lost 3 bases and the J gene lost 4 bases, with 15 bases spanning the gap. CDR3 bases: TGTGCCAGCTCACCGGAACAGGGCGTCATCTATGGCTACACCTTC. Translating gives CASSPEQGVIYGYTF.

The genes are TRBV27 and TRBJ1-2; 11 bases are a match to TRBD1. This CDR3 comprises 14 residues. Trimming at V came to 4 bases and at J to 3 bases, leaving 1 base not matched to a gene. CDR1 MNHEY and CDR2 SMNVEV come from the germline V gene (reference sequence). CDR3 DNA sequence: TGTGCCAGCAGTTGGACAGGGGGCGACTATGGCTACACCTTC. Translating gives CASSWTGGDYGYTF.

On this clone itself: One end of the junction fails to match germline, which may point to a read error. J is TRBJ2-3 and V is TRBV7-7, with D tentatively TRBD1 (6 bases). Per germline, CDR1 SSHAT and CDR2 FNYEAQ (reference sequence). This CDR3 region has 13 residues. This CDR3 reads CASSLQGSDTQYF. CDR3 nucleotides: TGTGCTAGCAGCCTGCAGGGGTCAGATACGCAGTATTTT.

This chain joins TRBV19 and TRBJ1-5; 7 bases are a match to TRBD1. This CDR3 has 15 residues. V was pared by 3 bases and J by 3 bases, with 5 bases of the junction left unmatched. CDR1 is LNHDA, CDR2 SQIVND, per germline (reference sequence). The CDR3 coding sequence is TGTGCCAGTAGTATGGAGGGACAGTACAATCAGCCCCAGCATTTT. Residues: CASSMEGQYNQPQHF.

V gene TRBV2 combines with J gene TRBJ2-5; 8 nucleotides align to TRBD2. The V and J ends lost 5 bases and 4 bases, in that order; junction bases with no gene match: 9. The germline V gene encodes CDR1 SNHLY and CDR2 FYNNEI. CDR3 length: 15 amino acids. CDR3 residues: CASSPLHAGGETQYF. CDR3 sequence (DNA): TGTGCCAGCAGTCCGCTTCACGCGGGGGGAGAGACCCAGTACTTC.

The chain employs TRBV10-3 and TRBJ2-2; D is possibly TRBD1 (5 bases). CDR3 length equals 13 residues. Germline V lookup: CDR1 ENHRY, CDR2 SYGVKD. Trimming cost V 2 bases and J 5 bases, with 6 bases left between them. CDR3 region: CAISERTTGELFF. The CDR3 DNA reads as TGTGCCATCAGTGAGAGGACAACCGGGGAGCTGTTTTTT.

In this sample, this clone turned up once. The rearrangement links TRBV28 to TRBJ1-5; 8 bases line up with TRBD1. The CDR3 contains 16 residues. CDR1 MDHEN and CDR2 SYDVKM come from the germline V gene. With V trimmed by 4 bases and J by 3 bases, 8 bases remained unmatched. CDR3 loop: CASSSPGGADNQPQHF. CDR3 bases: TGTGCCAGCAGTTCACCAGGGGGCGCGGACAATCAGCCCCAGCATTTT.

The CDR3: CASSLGQGGGYTF. The CDR3 coding sequence is TGCGCCAGCAGCTTGGGACAGGGAGGAGGCTACACCTTC. The V call is TRBV5-1, the J call TRBJ1-2; 7 bases agree with TRBD1. V was clipped by 0 bases and J by 8 bases; unmatched bases: 4. Germline V CDR1 and CDR2: SGHRS, YFSETQ. CDR3 length: 13 amino acids.

The gene calls are TRBV6-1 and TRBJ1-3; 8 bases line up with TRBD1. V shed 3 bases and J 11 bases; nucleotides not matched to a gene: 3. The CDR3 has 12 amino acids. Per the germline V gene, CDR1 is MNHNS and CDR2 is SASEGT. DNA for the CDR3: TGTGCCAGCAGTGAGGACAGGGAGGCCATATATTTT. Translating it yields CASSEDREAIYF.

J is TRBJ2-3 and V is TRBV2, with 9 bases lining up with TRBD1. Germline V lookup: CDR1 SNHLY, CDR2 FYNNEI. The CDR3 contains 17 residues. Losses at the gene ends were 6 bases for V and 2 bases for J; bases not matched to a gene: 12. This CDR3 is CASSSGTGITPTDTQYF. As DNA, the CDR3 is TGTGCCAGCAGCTCCGGGACAGGGATAACGCCCACAGATACGCAGTATTTT.

The V and J genes are TRBV5-5 and TRBJ1-2; 9 positions match TRBD1. Trimming took 4 bases from V and 2 from J; bases not matched to a gene: 3. Germline V gene lookup returns CDR1 SGHKS and CDR2 YYEKEE (reference sequence). This CDR3 region has 14 residues. In DNA, the CDR3 is TGTGCCAGCAGCCGGGGGACAGGGAACTATGGCTACACCTTC. This gives the protein CASSRGTGNYGYTF.

This clone was counted a single time. Here the CDR3 DNA reads TGTGCCAGCAGCAGACCAGGGGGCGAGAAAAACATTCAGTACTTC. Translating it yields CASSRPGGEKNIQYF. The V gene is TRBV11-2, the J gene TRBJ2-4, with 8 bases identical to TRBD1. V shed 5 bases and J 4 bases; nucleotides not matched to a gene: 7. CDR3 size: 15 residues. Germline CDR1 reads SGHAT; CDR2 reads FQNNGV. The full variable domain, in which reference TRBV11-2 and TRBJ2-4 provide the parts outside the CDR3, is EAGVAQSPRYKIIEKRQSVAFWCNPISGHATLYWYQQILGQGPKLLIQFQNNGVVDDSQLPKDRFSAERLKGVDSTLKIQPAKLEDSAVYLCASSRPGGEKNIQYFGAGTRLSVL.

The chain employs TRBV19 and TRBJ1-2; 7 positions match TRBD1. The trim removed 6 bases at V and 7 bases at J, leaving 8 bases unmatched. The CDR3 contains 13 residues. From germline, CDR1 is LNHDA and CDR2 SQIVND (reference sequence). DNA of the CDR3: TGTGCCAGTAGGGCCACAGGGGTAGGTGGCTACACCTTC. It encodes CASRATGVGGYTF.

V is TRBV7-2 and J is TRBJ2-4; D perhaps matches TRBD1 (5 bases). The germline CDR1 and CDR2 sequences are SGHTA and FQGNSA. CDR3 length: 15 amino acids. The V end was cut by 5 bases, the J end by 2 bases, with 13 bases between. The CDR3 loop reads CASSPGGATKNIQYF. The CDR3 bases are TGTGCCAGCAGCCCGGGTGGGGCAACCAAAAACATTCAGTACTTC.